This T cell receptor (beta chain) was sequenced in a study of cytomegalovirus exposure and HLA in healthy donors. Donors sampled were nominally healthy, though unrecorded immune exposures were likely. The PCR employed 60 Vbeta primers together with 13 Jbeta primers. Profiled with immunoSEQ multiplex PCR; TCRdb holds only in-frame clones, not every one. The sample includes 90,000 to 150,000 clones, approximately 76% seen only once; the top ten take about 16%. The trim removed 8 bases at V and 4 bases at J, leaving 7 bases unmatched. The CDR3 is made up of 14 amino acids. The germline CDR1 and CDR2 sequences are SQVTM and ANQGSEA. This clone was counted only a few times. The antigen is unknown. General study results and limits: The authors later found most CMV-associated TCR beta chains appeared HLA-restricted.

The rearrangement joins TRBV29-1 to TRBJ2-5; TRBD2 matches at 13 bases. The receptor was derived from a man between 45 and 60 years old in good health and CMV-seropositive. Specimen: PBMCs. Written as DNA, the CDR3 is TGCAGCTTCCGGACTAGCGGGAGCGGAGAGACCCAGTACTTC. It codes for CSFRTSGSGETQYF.